The subject of this entry is one T cell receptor beta chain. The specificity of this receptor is unknown. No base quality values were provided; no much bigger clone lies one nucleotide off. The cohort comprised some 730 healthy bone marrow donors. At the time of sampling, every cohort member was nominally healthy, though immune exposures that went unrecorded were likely present. The donor was CMV seronegative and was included in the group of hundreds of seronegative cohort members. A peripheral blood sample was provided by each donor, and peripheral blood mononuclear cells were used for TCR beta sequencing. The Qiagen DNeasy Blood Extraction Kit was used to extract genomic DNA from the blood cell samples. The sample is drawn from a study of cytomegalovirus exposure and HLA in healthy donors (dated by TCRdb to 2017 to 2019). A note on the overall study: An earlier analysis of approximately 640 of the donors reported 276 Gb of sequence data and 117 million unique TCR beta sequences from about 200 million T cells. Donor age, sex, ethnicity and CMV serostatus were compiled alongside the repertoire data. The genetic ancestry cluster associated with self-reported Caucasian donors included 80% to 90% of the roughly 360 genotyped donors. Every repertoire in the discovery cohort had been generated on one and the same sequencing platform. HLA typing included class I and class II loci at four-digit resolution. The study aimed to test whether signatures of past pathogen exposure could be identified by cataloging public T cell receptors. The study profiled the T cell repertoires of fewer than 850 subjects by immunosequencing and related them to cytomegalovirus serostatus. Among roughly 400 genotyped donors of the cohort, an average of about 240,000 unique TCR beta nucleotide sequences was sequenced per donor, of which about 19% were non-productive. To predict cytomegalovirus infection status, the study combined high-throughput TCR immunosequencing, statistical association of individual TCRs with disease status, and machine learning. Rather than using new phenotypic data, the later analysis identified candidate immune exposures from TCR beta sequences and from how often those sequences occurred across donors. About 280 gigabases of sequencing data and approximately 91 million unique TCR sequences made up an early release that covered over 550 HLA-typed donors. In an earlier analysis of more than 550 of the donors, high-throughput TCR beta sequencing was used to judge whether each TCR beta V gene segment behaved as functional or pseudogenic. Genome-wide SNP genotypes for about 55% of the roughly 670 donors were used in a later genetic analysis, which treated that subset as a discovery cohort. A separate validation cohort of roughly 130 different subjects was used in addition to the roughly 670-subject first cohort. The number of donors typed differed by locus, with about 629-640 for A, B, C, DRB1 and DQB1, around 520 for DQA1, approximately 580 for DPA1, and approximately 470 for DPB1. Because of strong linkage in the cohort, 5 or 6 DR-DQ haplotypes were treated as single units for association and clustering. To study patterns of TCR occurrence, a later analysis re-analyzed previously published TCR beta repertoires from several hundred donors and added high-resolution HLA genotyping.

V and J are truncated by 1 base and 3 bases respectively, leaving an intervening sequence of 15 bases. For CDR1 and CDR2, the germline V gene lists SGDLS and YYNGEE. The cysteine opens and the phenylalanine closes a CDR3 of 16 amino acids. CDR3 DNA is the only sequence kept; it has 48 bases, read in frame from the first base. What the authors observed across the whole study: In this cohort, only TCR beta chains were sequenced, and detectable features were limited by the absence of alpha or paired-chain data. According to a later genetic analysis, donors in an Asian-associated ancestry cluster had fewer N-insertions in productive TCRs than the approximately 650-donor mean. Across donors, most TCR sequences were observed very rarely, whereas some public TCRs were present in many individuals. CMV serostatus was the only immune exposure information available for the cohort. Broadly in line with IMGT annotations, most TCR beta V segments showed up in productive rearrangements about 87% or about 30% of the time in an earlier analysis of around 550 of the donors. In vitro tests confirmed that a few of the cytomegalovirus-associated TCR beta chains recognize cytomegalovirus antigens. The earlier analysis of almost 600 of the donors excluded roughly 17 rarely observed V segments, including chromosome 9 orphons, because counts were too low. A total of 164 TCR beta chains were listed by the study as associated with cytomegalovirus. The presence/absence analyses assumed that sequencing depth was roughly uniform across donors, and that assumption may not be true. A later analysis associated about 17,000 TCR beta sequences with specific HLA alleles at a false discovery rate of 0.05. Compared with equally common non-associated chains, HLA-associated TCR beta chains in a later analysis were more clonally expanded and had lower generation probabilities. Correlated functional status among segregating V segments might be attributable to linkage disequilibrium, but an unknown experimental factor could not be ruled out. It was suggested by the authors that the approach could potentially be generalized to other disease states and immunological phenotypes. Strong co-occurrence of HLA alleles, especially DR and DQ, made assigning TCR associations to individual alleles difficult. A further reported finding was that TCR beta sequences accurately predicted the HLA-A and HLA-B alleles for most subjects in the first cohort. A cluster of highly shared sequence variants was judged likely to represent a technical artifact of the sequencing pipeline. V-gene and J-gene trimming of TCR beta chains was associated with a missense DCLRE1C variant in a later genetic analysis, and the association was replicated in an independent cohort. A later analysis found that most CMV-associated TCR beta chains appeared HLA-restricted, with HLA associations seemingly driven largely by CMV exposure. Because some donors lacked HLA typing at each locus, the association tests relied only on the typed subset. A later analysis reported that several top co-occurrence clusters appeared linked to parvovirus B19, influenza, CMV and Epstein-Barr virus. Because the 87-base-pair reads could not distinguish some IMGT-functional V segments, including TRBV6-2 and TRBV6-3, those segments were excluded. According to a later analysis, TCR association rates differed among HLA loci, with DRB1 alleles showing the most associated TCRs and HLA-C alleles showing the fewest. In both the original and validation cohorts, the classifier was reported to diagnose cytomegalovirus status with high specificity and sensitivity.

The method behind the library was the immunoSEQ multiplex PCR assay. For the multiplex PCR, a mixture combining 60 forward primers for TCR Vbeta segments and 13 reverse primers for TCR Jbeta segments was used. The CDR3 region of rearranged TCR beta genes was amplified from genomic DNA with a multiplex PCR assay. The Illumina HiSeq System was used to sequence the amplified TCR beta libraries as 87-base-pair reads. Concerning the study's data processing: A later analysis tallied around 87 million unique TCR beta chains across the 610 or so repertoires, and around 9.9 million of those chains were shared by two or more donors. Raw reads were error-corrected and collapsed into unique sequences with a nearest-neighbor algorithm that merged closely related sequences to remove PCR and sequencing errors. To assign V, D and J gene segments, CDR3 sequences were aligned to IMGT reference sequences. Each retained sequence needed at least a six-nucleotide match to both a V gene segment and a J gene segment. Rearrangements were classified as productive when the CDR3 lacked stop codons and remained in frame with V and J, and all other rearrangements were classified as non-productive. CDR3 was defined according to IMGT convention as the region running from the second conserved V-encoded cysteine to the conserved J-encoded phenylalanine. The earlier analysis of approximately 500 of the donors excluded sequences that lacked an unambiguous match to a single V gene segment. An earlier analysis of over 450 of the donors classified V segments as functional when productive rearrangements were above 56.7% and as segregating when the standard deviation between donors was above 5%. To diagnose cytomegalovirus status from the catalog of TCR beta chain sequences, a statistical classification framework was built. V and J gene assignment, in a later analysis, came from comparing TCR nucleotide sequences with IMGT/GENE-DB human TR gene sequences. Using the TCRdist pipeline, a later analysis assigned CDR3 sequences along with most-parsimonious VDJ recombination scenarios. In a later analysis, each TCR beta chain was defined by its CDR3 amino acid sequence together with its V-gene family, and reads lacking a unique V-gene family were excluded. In a later analysis, nearly 600 highly shared, low-generation-probability nucleotide sequences were removed to address suspected cross-contamination and a sequencing artifact. A later analysis calculated a clonal expansion index for each public chain from normalized within-repertoire ranks of inferred template counts. Generation probabilities in a later analysis came from a VDJ recombination model fitted to out-of-frame rearrangements, and those results were checked against IGoR. Hypergeometric tests were used in a later analysis to score TCR-TCR, TCR-HLA and TCR-CMV co-occurrence, with a repertoire-size bias correction applied to the TCR pairs. False discovery rates were estimated in a later analysis by permuting HLA or CMV assignments 20 times. In a later analysis, co-occurring TCRs were grouped using DBSCAN, and TCRdist sequence similarity was added for clustering within HLA-allele-positive subsets. Co-occurrence clustering excluded repertoires with fewer than 30,000 or more than 120,000 public chains, plus five with anomalous nucleotide sharing. TCRdb's version of the immuneACCESS table is confined to in-frame rearrangements and falls short of the full clone set. An unresolved V gene accounts for under half of the shortfall where checked; the remainder is of unknown origin. V, J and clone size were drawn from that table, and D and trimming were deduced from the DNA. The sample data list some 200,000 clones, and about 90% of these were observed just once. Of the sample, around 0.25% falls within the top ten clones.

The chain employs TRBV9 and TRBJ2-3, and the D gene may be TRBD2, 5 bases matching. The sample was PBMCs. The sequence came from a girl in the first two years of life in good health and CMV-seronegative. The bases read TGTGCCAGCAGCGTAACGTGGGAGTTAGGTACAGATACGCAGTATTTT. It is translated as CASSVTWELGTDTQYF.